One and the same sample provided the 9 T cell receptor beta chains below, sequenced in a study of T-cell reconstitution after alpha-beta-depleted transplantation in children. Using unique molecular identifiers, the investigators prepared the TCRbeta library. TCRdb reanalysed the PCR reads using MiXCR and keeps one entry per CDR3 protein. This sample has hundreds of thousands of distinct CDR3 sequences; around 8% occur once, and the top ten carry under 8%. The input for sequencing was PBMCs, mostly from graft donor cells, taken 180 days after TCRalphabeta/CD19-depleted stem cell transplant. Every receptor here comes from a male patient younger than 18 who had a stem cell transplant for acute lymphoblastic leukemia, so the T cells may come from the graft donor.

This clonotype showed up many times. The chain uses TRBV5-1 and TRBJ2-3; 8 bases agree with TRBD2. The CDR3 extends over 16 amino acids. Germline CDR1 SGHRS, CDR2 YFSETQ. V shed 3 bases and J 5 bases; nucleotides not matched to a gene: 11. The CDR3 is CASSSRAAGAVDTQYF. The CDR3 DNA is TGCGCCAGCAGCTCGCGGGCAGCGGGAGCTGTAGATACGCAGTATTTT.

There are many counts of this clonotype. V and J are TRBV2 and TRBJ1-2; TRBD1 is a possible D gene (6 bases). The V gene's germline CDR1 is SNHLY and CDR2 FYNNEI. Trimming shortened V by 6 bases and J by 8 bases, and 22 bases separated the two germline ends. This CDR3 has 15 residues. The CDR3 coding sequence is TGTGCCAGCAGGGGGGCGGGTCCGGGGTTCGGCGGCTACACCTTC. Its protein product is CASRGAGPGFGGYTF.

This clonotype occurred many times. This chain joins TRBV6-5 and TRBJ2-7; D is possibly TRBD2 (5 bases). From germline, CDR1 is MNHEY and CDR2 SVGAGI. This CDR3 contains 13 residues. Trimming shortened V by 0 bases and J by 5 bases, and 8 bases separated the two germline ends. In DNA form, the CDR3 reads TGTGCCAGCAGTTACTCCTGGCGGGACGAGCAGTACTTC. It translates to CASSYSWRDEQYF.

This clonotype was counted at least ten times. The genes are TRBV6-5 and TRBJ2-7; D unresolved. The length of the CDR3 is 16 residues. V was cut by 0 bases and J by 0 bases, with 12 bases left in between. Germline CDR1 MNHEY, CDR2 SVGAGI. The CDR3: CASSYSGSPVSYEQYF. Written as DNA, the CDR3 is TGTGCCAGCAGTTACTCCGGGTCACCAGTCTCCTACGAGCAGTACTTC.

This clonotype showed up many times. The rearrangement links TRBV7-3 to TRBJ1-1; 8 bases map to TRBD1. Germline V gene sequence: CDR1 SGHTA, CDR2 FQGTGA. V lost 2 bases and J lost 3; bases outside the gene matches: 5. This CDR3 is built from 15 residues. The CDR3 nucleotides read TGTGCCAGCAGCTTAGGACAGGGCCAGCACACTGAAGCTTTCTTT. Its translation is CASSLGQGQHTEAFF.

This clonotype came up many times. The chain uses TRBV20-1 and TRBJ2-1; D is uncertain. With 5 bases removed from V and 8 bases from J, the gap between germline ends came to 16 bases. In germline, CDR1 is DFQATT, CDR2 SNEGSKA (reference sequence). CDR3 length: 13 residues. CDR3 sequence (DNA): TGCAGTGCTTCTCCCCTGTTGGGCGATGAGCAGTTCTTC. Translation: CSASPLLGDEQFF.

This clonotype appeared many times. This sequence joins TRBV27 and TRBJ1-1; D possibly corresponds to TRBD1 (5 bases). Between the trimmed V and J ends, which lost 5 bases and 0 bases, there was a span of 16 bases. There are 16 residues in the CDR3. CDR1 is MNHEY and CDR2 is SMNVEV in the germline V gene (reference sequence). CDR3 in amino acids: CASSQNPGLLNTEAFF. DNA of the CDR3: TGTGCCAGCAGTCAAAACCCGGGACTCTTGAACACTGAAGCTTTCTTT.

This clonotype came up many times. CDR3 DNA: TGTGCCAGCAGCCTATTACAGGGCTACGAGCAGTACTTC. Protein sequence: CASSLLQGYEQYF. The chain couples TRBV12-3 or TRBV12-4 to TRBJ2-7; tentatively, D is TRBD1 (6 bases). Trimming left V 6 bases short and J 3 bases short, with 12 bases between. The CDR3 loop spans 13 amino acids.

This clonotype was counted ten times or more. J is TRBJ1-2 and V is TRBV5-1; 7 positions match TRBD1. Germline CDR1 SGHRS, CDR2 YFSETQ. J was trimmed by 3 bases and V by 4 bases; bases with no gene match: 3. The CDR3 totals 13 residues. Here the CDR3 DNA reads TGCGCCAGCAGCCTCCAGGGGGACTATGGCTACACCTTC. The encoded protein is CASSLQGDYGYTF.